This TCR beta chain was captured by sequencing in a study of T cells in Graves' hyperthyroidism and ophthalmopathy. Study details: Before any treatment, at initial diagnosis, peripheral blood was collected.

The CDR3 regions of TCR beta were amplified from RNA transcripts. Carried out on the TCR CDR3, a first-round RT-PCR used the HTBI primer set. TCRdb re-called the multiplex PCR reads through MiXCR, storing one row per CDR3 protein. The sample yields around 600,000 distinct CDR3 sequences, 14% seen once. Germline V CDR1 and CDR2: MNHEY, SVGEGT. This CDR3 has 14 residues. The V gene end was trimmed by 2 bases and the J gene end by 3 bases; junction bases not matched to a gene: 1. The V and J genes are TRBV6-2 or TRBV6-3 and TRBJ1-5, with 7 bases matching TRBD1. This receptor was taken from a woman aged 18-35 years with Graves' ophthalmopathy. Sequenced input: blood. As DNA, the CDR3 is TGTGCCAGCAGTTACAGGGGGCCCAATCAGCCCCAGCATTTT. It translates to CASSYRGPNQPQHF.